The rows below give T cell receptor beta chains drawn from one sample of a study of vaccination and CD4 T cells after COVID-19. Which antigens these TCRs recognize remains unknown. TCRdb used MiXCR to reprocess the PCR reads, holding one entry per CDR3 protein. The table includes about 11,000 distinct CDR3 sequences, about 75% detected once. Specimen: CD4+ T cells from blood, cultured in vitro. The source is a human donor who had recovered from COVID-19. The CDR3 runs from the conserved cysteine through the conserved F or W. D genes are given only for firm matches. A row's size may be missing; if present it is once, few, many or a size class.

CDR3 DNA: TGTGCCACACACGGGAGGACAGGGAGCAATCAGCCCCAGCATTTT
CDR3 protein: CATHGRTGSNQPQHF
V gene: TRBV24-1
clone size: -
J gene: TRBJ1-5
D gene: TRBD1

CDR3 DNA: TGCAGTGCTAGTGGCGGGGCCTACGAGCAGTACTTC
CDR3 protein: CSASGGAYEQYF
V gene: TRBV20-1
clone size: -
J gene: TRBJ2-7
D gene: -

CDR3 DNA: TGTGCCAGCAGCCAAGCCGGGGGTGAAGAGACCCAGTACTTC
CDR3 protein: CASSQAGGEETQYF
V gene: TRBV3-1
clone size: -
J gene: TRBJ2-5
D gene: -

CDR3 DNA: TGCGCCAGCAGTGAGTCCCGCGGGGGACTAGGAGGCTACACCTTC
CDR3 protein: CASSESRGGLGGYTF
V gene: TRBV10-2
clone size: medium-sized
J gene: TRBJ1-2
D gene: -

CDR3 DNA: TGTGCCAGCAGCTTAGACGGGACAGGGCGACTGTTTTTT
CDR3 protein: CASSLDGTGRLFF
V gene: TRBV7-9
clone size: -
J gene: TRBJ1-4
D gene: TRBD1

CDR3 DNA: TGTGCCAGCAGGACAGGGTCTGAGAGCGGGGAGCTGTTTTTT
CDR3 protein: CASRTGSESGELFF
V gene: TRBV12-3/TRBV12-4
clone size: -
J gene: TRBJ2-2
D gene: TRBD1

CDR3 DNA: TGTGCCAGCAGTCATAAGGGACAGCCCAACTATGGCTACACCTTC
CDR3 protein: CASSHKGQPNYGYTF
V gene: TRBV28
clone size: -
J gene: TRBJ1-2
D gene: TRBD1

CDR3 DNA: TGTGCCAGCAGCCCCCCCGCGGGGGGGCAGTATTTT
CDR3 protein: CASSPPAGGQYF
V gene: TRBV7-2
clone size: -
J gene: TRBJ2-3
D gene: TRBD2

CDR3 DNA: TGTGCCAGCAGTGAAGCCAGCCCCATGGGGACCGGGGAGCTGTTTTTT
CDR3 protein: CASSEASPMGTGELFF
V gene: TRBV2
clone size: few
J gene: TRBJ2-2
D gene: -

CDR3 DNA: TGTGCCAGCAGTGAAAGGACCGTCTCTGGAAACACCATATATTTT
CDR3 protein: CASSERTVSGNTIYF
V gene: TRBV2
clone size: -
J gene: TRBJ1-3
D gene: -

CDR3 DNA: TGTGCCAGCAGTGATTCGGCTAGCGGGGGGGCAGATACGCAGTATTTT
CDR3 protein: CASSDSASGGADTQYF
V gene: TRBV6-4
clone size: -
J gene: TRBJ2-3
D gene: TRBD2

CDR3 DNA: TGTGCCAGCAGCTCCCCTTGGGGGGGGGAAATCTTGGATACGCAGTATTTT
CDR3 protein: CASSSPWGGEILDTQYF
V gene: TRBV7-7
clone size: -
J gene: TRBJ2-3
D gene: TRBD2

CDR3 DNA: TGTGCCAGCAGCAAGGACGGGACACCATATGGCTACACCTTC
CDR3 protein: CASSKDGTPYGYTF
V gene: TRBV11-3
clone size: few
J gene: TRBJ1-2
D gene: -

CDR3 DNA: TGTGCCAGCAGTGATCAGGGCGAGCAGTACTTC
CDR3 protein: CASSDQGEQYF
V gene: TRBV2
clone size: -
J gene: TRBJ2-7
D gene: -

CDR3 DNA: TGTGCCAGCAGCTTGCAGGTTGACTCACCCCTCCACTTT
CDR3 protein: CASSLQVDSPLHF
V gene: TRBV5-8
clone size: -
J gene: TRBJ1-6
D gene: -

CDR3 DNA: TGCAGCGTTCACTTAGCCTCCAACAATGAGCAGTTCTTC
CDR3 protein: CSVHLASNNEQFF
V gene: TRBV29-1
clone size: -
J gene: TRBJ2-1
D gene: -

CDR3 DNA: TGCGCCAGCAGCGGCCTGGGACTAGAAATGACCGAGCAGTACTTC
CDR3 protein: CASSGLGLEMTEQYF
V gene: TRBV5-1
clone size: once
J gene: TRBJ2-7
D gene: TRBD2

CDR3 DNA: TGTGCCAGCAGCGGCTTCGGAGATACGCAGTATTTT
CDR3 protein: CASSGFGDTQYF
V gene: TRBV9
clone size: -
J gene: TRBJ2-3
D gene: -

CDR3 DNA: TGTGCCAGTAATTACCGAATCGTTGGTCAGCCCCAGCATTTT
CDR3 protein: CASNYRIVGQPQHF
V gene: TRBV19
clone size: medium-sized
J gene: TRBJ1-5
D gene: -

CDR3 DNA: TGCGCCAGCAGCCCCGGGACTTACTCTGGAAACACCATATATTTT
CDR3 protein: CASSPGTYSGNTIYF
V gene: TRBV10-1
clone size: -
J gene: TRBJ1-3
D gene: -

CDR3 DNA: TGCAGTGCTACAACAGGGGAGGTTAGCAATCAGCCCCAGCATTTT
CDR3 protein: CSATTGEVSNQPQHF
V gene: TRBV20-1
clone size: few
J gene: TRBJ1-5
D gene: TRBD1

CDR3 DNA: TGTGCCAGCAGTTACAGGGGCTCACCCCTCCACTTT
CDR3 protein: CASSYRGSPLHF
V gene: TRBV6-5
clone size: -
J gene: TRBJ1-6
D gene: -

CDR3 DNA: TGTGCCAGCAGCTCTAGAGAGGCTTTTACGGCGGACTTC
CDR3 protein: CASSSREAFTADF
V gene: TRBV7-2
clone size: -
J gene: TRBJ1-2
D gene: -

CDR3 DNA: TGTGCCACCAGTGATTCGACTGAATTCTTAGATACGCAGTATTTT
CDR3 protein: CATSDSTEFLDTQYF
V gene: TRBV24-1
clone size: -
J gene: TRBJ2-3
D gene: -

CDR3 DNA: TGTGCCAGCATCTTACTAGCGGGGGTCTACGAGCAGTACTTC
CDR3 protein: CASILLAGVYEQYF
V gene: TRBV2
clone size: -
J gene: TRBJ2-7
D gene: TRBD2